The present TCR beta chain was sequenced within a study of type 1 regulatory T cells. In the study overall: An in vitro protocol generated T-allo10, a Tr1-enriched, alloantigen-specific CD4 T cell product.

TCRdb re-called the reads with MiXCR, one entry per CDR3 protein. The sample yields just under 65,000 distinct CDR3 sequences, approximately 50% seen once. In the case of this clonotype: The antigen is not known.

V was cut by 5 bases and J by 5 bases, with 16 bases left in between. The CDR3 has 15 residues. The clonotype comes from a human donor in good health. Material for sequencing was cultured non-Tr1 T cells, either the whole culture or a sorted T cell fraction (not recorded which). The rearrangement uses TRBV12-3 or TRBV12-4 and TRBJ1-5, with D hard to call. The CDR3 loop is CASSARVEGDQPQHF. The CDR3 region has the DNA TGTGCCAGCAGTGCGCGGGTGGAGGGAGATCAGCCCCAGCATTTT.